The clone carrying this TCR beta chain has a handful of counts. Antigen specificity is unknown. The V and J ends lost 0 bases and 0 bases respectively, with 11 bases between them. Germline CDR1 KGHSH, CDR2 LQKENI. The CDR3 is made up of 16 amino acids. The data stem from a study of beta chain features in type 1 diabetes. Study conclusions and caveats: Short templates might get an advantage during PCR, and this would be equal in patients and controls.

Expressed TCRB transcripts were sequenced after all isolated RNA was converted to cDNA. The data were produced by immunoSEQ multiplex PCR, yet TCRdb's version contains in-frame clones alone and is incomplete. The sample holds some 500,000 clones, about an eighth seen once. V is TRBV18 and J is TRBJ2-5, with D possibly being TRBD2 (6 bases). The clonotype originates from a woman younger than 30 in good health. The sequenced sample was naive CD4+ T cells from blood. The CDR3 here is CASSPPGGSYQETQYF. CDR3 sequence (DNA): TGTGCCAGCTCACCACCGGGGGGTTCGTACCAAGAGACCCAGTACTTC.